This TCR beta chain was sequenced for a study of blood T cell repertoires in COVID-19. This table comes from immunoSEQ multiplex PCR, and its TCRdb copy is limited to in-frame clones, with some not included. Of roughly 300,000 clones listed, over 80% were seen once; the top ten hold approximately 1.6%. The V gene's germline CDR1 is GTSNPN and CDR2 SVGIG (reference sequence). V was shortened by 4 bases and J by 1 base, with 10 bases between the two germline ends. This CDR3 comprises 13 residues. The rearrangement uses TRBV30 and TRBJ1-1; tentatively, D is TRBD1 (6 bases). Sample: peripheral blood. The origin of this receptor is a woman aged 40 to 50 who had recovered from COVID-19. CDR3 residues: CAWKAGANTEAFF. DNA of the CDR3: TGTGCCTGGAAGGCGGGGGCGAACACTGAAGCTTTCTTT.